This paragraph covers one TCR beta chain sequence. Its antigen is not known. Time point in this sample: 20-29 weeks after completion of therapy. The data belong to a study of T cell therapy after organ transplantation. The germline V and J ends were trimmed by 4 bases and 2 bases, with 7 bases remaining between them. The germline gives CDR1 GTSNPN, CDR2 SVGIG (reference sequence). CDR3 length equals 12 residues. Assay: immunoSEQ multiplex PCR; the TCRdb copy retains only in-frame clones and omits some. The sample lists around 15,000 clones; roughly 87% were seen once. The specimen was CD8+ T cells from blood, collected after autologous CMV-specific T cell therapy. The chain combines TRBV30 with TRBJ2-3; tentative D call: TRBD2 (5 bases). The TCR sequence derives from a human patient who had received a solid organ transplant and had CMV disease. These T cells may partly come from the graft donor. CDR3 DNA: TGTGCCTGGAATCTAGCCACAGATACGCAGTATTTT. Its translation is CAWNLATDTQYF.